Listed here are 6 T cell receptor beta chains from one sample, sequenced in a study of CD8 T cells in ankylosing spondylitis. Study results and caveats: For ankylosing spondylitis blood, a TCR beta motif of 7 to 9 highly homologous variants appeared characteristic.

TCRdb independently ran MiXCR on the 5' RACE reads; one entry per CDR3 protein. The sample includes about 340,000 distinct CDR3 sequences, approximately 8.2% of them seen just once. These receptors lack a known antigen. The specimen sequenced was blood, either unsorted or a sorted T cell fraction (not recorded which). The receptors shown here come from a male donor with ankylosing spondylitis.

This clonotype was counted a few times. The chain joins TRBV25-1 to TRBJ2-3, with D unresolved. Deletions cut 3 bases from V and 9 bases from J, with 7 bases between. Looked up from germline, CDR1 is MGHDK and CDR2 is SYGVNS. CDR3 length equals 11 residues. The DNA for the CDR3 is TGTGCCAGCAGTGAGACCTGGACGCAGTATTTT. It encodes CASSETWTQYF.

The chain carries TRBV4-1 and TRBJ1-2; D unclear. Per germline, CDR1 MGHRA and CDR2 YSYEKL. With 1 base removed from V and 3 bases from J, the gap between germline ends came to 6 bases. The CDR3 sequence is 13 residues long. The CDR3 coding sequence is TGCGCCAGCAGCCAAGGGTTAGACTATGGCTACACCTTC. Translation gives CASSQGLDYGYTF.

The V gene is TRBV7-9, the J gene TRBJ2-3, with 7 bases that match TRBD2. CDR3 length: 16 amino acids. V dropped 5 bases and J dropped 6; count of bases not matched to a gene: 14. From germline, CDR1 is SEHNR and CDR2 FQNEAQ (reference sequence). The CDR3 nucleotides are TGTGCCAGCAGCCTAGGCGGCCTAGCGGAGAGGGATACGCAGTATTTT. It encodes CASSLGGLAERDTQYF.

A few counts support this clonotype. The chain combines TRBV6-2 or TRBV6-3 with TRBJ1-2; D gene ambiguous. V was trimmed by 5 bases and J by 9 bases, leaving 16 bases between them. This CDR3 spans 13 amino acids. Germline loops: CDR1 MNHEY, CDR2 SVGEGT. CDR3 DNA: TGTGCCAGCAGTCCTCAACGCCCTTTTCGCTACACCTTC. Amino acids: CASSPQRPFRYTF.

This clonotype was observed many times. The gene calls are TRBV29-1 and TRBJ1-1; D uncertain. V was clipped by 2 bases and J by 2 bases, with 3 bases between them. The CDR3 contains 11 residues. CDR1 and CDR2 from the germline V gene are SQVTM and ANQGSEA. The CDR3 sequence is CSVELNTEAFF. The CDR3 region has the DNA TGCAGCGTTGAACTAAACACTGAAGCTTTCTTT.

The chain recombines TRBV4-1 with TRBJ2-2; D is undetermined. Trimming cost V 0 bases and J 0 bases, with 5 bases left between them. The CDR3 is 15 amino acids. Germline CDR1 reads MGHRA; CDR2 reads YSYEKL. CDR3 coding DNA: TGCGCCAGCAGCCAAGATTTAACGAACACCGGGGAGCTGTTTTTT. Translation gives CASSQDLTNTGELFF.